Below, 25 T cell receptor beta chains from the same sample are listed, as sequenced in a study of blood T cells in healthy people across ages. Together with a sample-barcoded 5' primer, a J-beta primer mix was included in a second PCR lasting about 6 to 11 cycles. TCRdb re-called the 5' RACE reads with MiXCR, one entry per CDR3 protein. The table lists 1.5 million to 2 million distinct CDR3 sequences, around half of them singletons. Specimen: blood. The origin of the receptors is a woman aged 40 to 50 in good health.

This clonotype turned up a few times. The chain links TRBV27 to TRBJ2-3, with 7 bases aligning to TRBD2. CDR1 is MNHEY, CDR2 SMNVEV, per germline (reference sequence). The CDR3 is 15 residues long. Trimming cost V 4 bases and J 4 bases; bases outside gene matches: 8. CDR3 in DNA: TGTGCCAGCAGTTCAGGAGGGAGGGGCGCAGATACGCAGTATTTT. This translates into CASSSGGRGADTQYF.

In DNA, the CDR3 is TGTGCCAGCAGCGTAGTCGAGGGCAACAGCTACACCTTC. Protein sequence: CASSVVEGNSYTF. The chain has TRBV9 and TRBJ1-2, with D hard to call. From germline, CDR1 is SGDLS and CDR2 YYNGEE. V was trimmed by 0 bases and J by 9 bases, leaving 12 bases between them. The CDR3 has 13 amino acids.

This clonotype was found a few times. The chain uses TRBV7-9 and TRBJ2-7, with TRBD2 identical over 7 bases. This CDR3 has 14 residues. CDR1 is SEHNR and CDR2 is FQNEAQ in the germline V gene (reference sequence). Losses at the gene ends were 5 bases for V and 3 bases for J; bases not matched to a gene: 7. CDR3 DNA sequence: TGTGCCAGCAGCCCCAGCGGGGAGAACTACGAGCAGTACTTC. This codes for CASSPSGENYEQYF.

The V gene is TRBV25-1, the J gene TRBJ1-2; no firm D call. Between the trimmed V and J ends, which lost 2 bases and 4 bases, there was a span of 11 bases. This CDR3 comprises 14 residues. Germline V gene data show CDR1 as MGHDK and CDR2 as SYGVNS. CDR3 DNA sequence: TGTGCCAGCAGTGAAGAAGGACGGATCTATGGCTACACCTTC. Protein product: CASSEEGRIYGYTF.

There are a few counts of this clonotype. The CDR3 DNA sequence: TGCAGTGCTAGAGAGGGGGAAGGTTTAAGTGATGAGCAGTTCTTC. This encodes CSAREGEGLSDEQFF. V and J are TRBV20-1 and TRBJ2-1; D assignment may be TRBD1 or TRBD2 (5 bases each). The V gene's germline CDR1 is DFQATT and CDR2 SNEGSKA (reference sequence). The CDR3 sequence is 15 residues long. V was shortened by 0 bases and J by 8 bases, with 17 bases between the two germline ends.

The V call is TRBV7-4, the J call TRBJ2-5; the match to TRBD2 covers 9 bases. The DNA end lines up better with TRBJ2-7; the J call may be wrong. The CDR3 runs to 14 residues. The germline V gene encodes CDR1 SGHVT and CDR2 SQSDAQ. The CDR3 sequence: CASSSGLALGEQYF. For the CDR3, the DNA is TGTGCCAGCAGCTCCGGACTAGCGCTAGGCGAGCAGTACTTC.

V and J are TRBV6-1 and TRBJ1-1; a possible D gene is TRBD1 (5 bases). Germline V lookup: CDR1 MNHNS, CDR2 SASEGT. The CDR3 contains 14 residues. Trimming removed 4 bases at V and 1 base at J, with 10 bases between. The CDR3 sequence: CASSVSGKNTEAFF. The DNA of the CDR3 is TGTGCCAGCAGTGTGTCAGGGAAGAACACTGAAGCTTTCTTT.

V and J are TRBV11-1 and TRBJ2-3; D may match TRBD1 or TRBD2 (5 bases each). V gave up 8 bases and J gave up 6 bases, with 15 bases separating them. Germline V gives CDR1 SGHAT, CDR2 FQDESV (reference sequence). The CDR3 contains 13 residues. The chain's CDR3 is CASCRDPEDTQYF. In DNA form, the CDR3 reads TGTGCCAGCTGCCGGGACCCCGAGGATACGCAGTATTTT.

V is TRBV20-1 and J is TRBJ2-3, with D possibly matching TRBD1 (5 bases). The CDR3 contains 16 residues. Germline assignment: CDR1 DFQATT and CDR2 SNEGSKA (reference sequence). Deletions cut 0 bases from V and 0 bases from J, with 13 bases between. Here the CDR3 DNA reads TGCAGTGCTAGAGATGCGCTCAGGGCTAGCACAGATACGCAGTATTTT. This encodes CSARDALRASTDTQYF.

The V call is TRBV7-2, the J call TRBJ2-6, with 9 bases that match TRBD2. This CDR3 contains 21 residues. Germline V lookup: CDR1 SGHTA, CDR2 FQGNSA. Trimming took 0 bases from V and 0 from J; bases not matched to a gene: 12. The CDR3 protein is CASSLAQSGGKARSGANVLTF. The CDR3 DNA sequence: TGTGCCAGCAGCTTAGCACAGAGCGGGGGGAAGGCCCGCTCTGGGGCCAACGTCCTGACTTTC. The full variable domain, with the rest looked up from reference TRBV7-2 and TRBJ2-6, is GAGVSQSPSNKVTEKGKDVELRCDPISGHTALYWYRQSLGQGLEFLIYFQGNSAPDKSGLPSDRFSAERTGGSVSTLTIQRTQQEDSAVYLCASSLAQSGGKARSGANVLTFGAGSRLTVL.

At least ten counts were recorded for this clonotype. V is TRBV29-1 and J is TRBJ2-7; no reliable D call. Germline CDR1 reads SQVTM; CDR2 reads ANQGSEA. Trimming pared 0 bases from V and 0 bases from J, leaving 9 bases between. The CDR3 contains 14 residues. CDR3 DNA sequence: TGCAGCGTTGAAGACTGGACGGCCTCCTACGAGCAGTACTTC. Protein: CSVEDWTASYEQYF.

This clonotype was counted a few times. The CDR3 reads CSARPGLAGETDTQYF. The CDR3 coding sequence is TGCAGTGCTAGGCCCGGACTAGCAGGGGAGACAGATACGCAGTATTTT. The rearrangement links TRBV20-1 to TRBJ2-3, with 8 bases identical to TRBD2. The CDR3 contains 16 residues. V was pared by 3 bases and J by 3 bases, with 11 bases of the junction left unmatched. CDR1 and CDR2 from the germline V gene are DFQATT and SNEGSKA (reference sequence).

This clonotype was detected only a few times. The chain uses TRBV2 and TRBJ2-3; 9 bases match TRBD2. The CDR3 sequence is 14 residues long. V gave up 10 bases and J gave up 1 base; unmatched junction bases: 6. The V gene's germline CDR1 is SNHLY and CDR2 FYNNEI. The CDR3 here is CAIPTSGGTDTQYF. DNA for the CDR3: TGTGCCATTCCGACTAGCGGAGGCACAGATACGCAGTATTTT. Supplemented by reference TRBV2 and TRBJ2-3, the full variable domain reads EPEVTQTPSHQVTQMGQEVILRCVPISNHLYFYWYRQILGQKVEFLVSFYNNEISEKSEIFDDQFSVERPDGSNFTLKIRSTKLEDSAMYFCAIPTSGGTDTQYFGPGTRLTVL.

This clonotype was recorded a few times. V usage is TRBV20-1 and J usage is TRBJ2-7; TRBD1 aligns across 7 bases. Unmatched junction bases numbered 4, after V lost 0 bases and J lost 2 bases. This CDR3 is 14 amino acids long. The germline V gene encodes CDR1 DFQATT and CDR2 SNEGSKA (reference sequence). CDR3 sequence reads: CSAREFGQAYEQYF. The CDR3 DNA reads as TGCAGTGCTAGAGAATTCGGACAGGCCTACGAGCAGTACTTC.

V is TRBV6-5 and J is TRBJ1-2, with TRBD1 identical over 10 bases. CDR3 length: 15 amino acids. The germline V gene encodes CDR1 MNHEY and CDR2 SVGAGI. V was pared by 0 bases and J by 4 bases, with 2 bases of the junction left unmatched. The CDR3 sequence is CASSYSGQGSYGYTF. For the CDR3, the DNA is TGTGCCAGCAGTTACTCGGGACAGGGGAGCTATGGCTACACCTTC.

The chain is built from TRBV7-3 and TRBJ2-3; 8 bases align to TRBD2. This CDR3 region has 16 residues. Germline V gene lookup returns CDR1 SGHTA and CDR2 FQGTGA. V gave up 1 base and J gave up 6 bases; unmatched junction bases: 9. CDR3 sequence (DNA): TGTGCCAGCAGCTTAAACCCGGGACTAGTAGGTGATACGCAGTATTTT. Protein product: CASSLNPGLVGDTQYF.

This clonotype was detected once. V is TRBV7-9 and J is TRBJ2-1; a possible D gene is TRBD1 (5 bases). The CDR3 loop spans 13 amino acids. V gave up 5 bases and J gave up 8 bases, with 13 bases separating them. Per germline, CDR1 SEHNR and CDR2 FQNEAQ (reference sequence). DNA of the CDR3: TGTGCCAGCAGCGTAGGGGCAGGGTATGAGCAGTTCTTC. This sequence encodes CASSVGAGYEQFF.

V usage is TRBV5-1 and J usage is TRBJ1-5; no definite D call. The V and J ends lost 2 bases and 5 bases respectively, with 11 bases between them. Germline CDR1 SGHRS, CDR2 YFSETQ. The CDR3 spans 14 residues. CDR3 sequence reads: CASSLAPGDQPQHF. The CDR3 bases are TGCGCCAGCAGCTTAGCCCCCGGAGATCAGCCCCAGCATTTT.

The table lists this clonotype with a few counts. The chain is built from TRBV4-3 and TRBJ2-3; D remains unclear. This CDR3 has 14 residues. CDR1 is LGHNA and CDR2 is YSLEER in the germline V gene. V lost 5 bases and J 11 bases, leaving 20 bases between the germline ends. The CDR3 loop is CASSETPSVARQYF. CDR3 bases: TGCGCCAGCAGCGAAACCCCCTCGGTCGCGAGGCAGTATTTT.

The rearrangement joins TRBV7-2 to TRBJ1-2, with no clear D. Germline V gene lookup returns CDR1 SGHTA and CDR2 FQGNSA. The CDR3 is made up of 15 amino acids. Trimming removed 5 bases from V and 2 bases from J, with 15 bases in between. The CDR3 here is CASSPREAFNYGYTF. The CDR3 coding sequence is TGTGCCAGCAGCCCTAGAGAAGCCTTCAACTATGGCTACACCTTC.

The rearrangement joins TRBV7-9 to TRBJ2-7, with 7 positions matching TRBD2. The CDR3 runs to 16 residues. In germline, CDR1 is SEHNR, CDR2 FQNEAQ (reference sequence). The trim removed 1 base at V and 9 bases at J, leaving 15 bases unmatched. CDR3 loop: CASSLDRLAGYNGQYF. The CDR3 region has the DNA TGTGCCAGCAGCTTAGACCGACTAGCAGGCTACAATGGGCAGTACTTC.

The rearrangement uses TRBV18 and TRBJ2-1; D ambiguous. The V end was cut by 6 bases, the J end by 13 bases, with 16 bases between. CDR1 and CDR2 from the germline V gene are KGHSH and LQKENI. The CDR3 length is 12 residues. This CDR3 reads CASSRRQETQFF. DNA for the CDR3: TGTGCCAGCTCTCGACGCCAAGAGACCCAGTTCTTC.

The chain has TRBV5-1 and TRBJ2-7, with 7 bases fitting TRBD1. The CDR3 consists of 13 residues. Germline V lookup: CDR1 SGHRS, CDR2 YFSETQ. Germline trimming cut 4 bases from V and 3 bases from J; bases unmatched to any gene: 4. The CDR3 is CASSEDRNYEQYF. DNA for the CDR3: TGCGCCAGCAGCGAGGACAGGAACTACGAGCAGTACTTC.

In its sample, this clonotype was seen once. CDR3 residues: CASSLDWSLQGGEQFF. The CDR3, as DNA: TGTGCCAGCAGCTTGGATTGGAGTTTACAGGGAGGTGAGCAGTTCTTC. This chain joins TRBV5-5 and TRBJ2-1; D may match TRBD1 or TRBD2 (6 bases each). The CDR3 has 16 amino acids. CDR1 is SGHKS and CDR2 is YYEKEE in the germline V gene (reference sequence). Trimming stripped 0 bases from V and 9 bases from J, with 19 bases between.

The chain uses TRBV28 and TRBJ2-7, with 8 positions matching TRBD1. With V trimmed by 6 bases and J by 0 bases, 19 bases remained unmatched. This CDR3 comprises 19 residues. Per germline, CDR1 MDHEN and CDR2 SYDVKM. CDR3 loop: CASRRAIRTGNEDSYEQYF. Written as DNA, the CDR3 is TGTGCCAGCAGACGGGCCATCAGGACAGGGAACGAAGACTCCTACGAGCAGTACTTC.